Listed below are T cell receptor beta chains from one sample, sequenced in a study of blood T cell repertoires in COVID-19. Data came from immunoSEQ multiplex PCR; TCRdb stores just in-frame clones and leaves some out. The sample lists about 200,000 clones, 70% to 85% occurring once. The sample consisted of peripheral blood. All receptors derive from a human donor with acute or convalescent COVID-19. The donor label of this sample is uncertain. Both conserved end residues are trimmed from each CDR3. Fields, in order: V gene, D gene, J gene, CDR3 protein. The D gene is left open where the match is weak.

TRBV5-1	TRBD1	TRBJ2-7	ASSRTGSYEQY
TRBV10-1	.	TRBJ2-3	ASRGSVGGLTDTQY
TRBV9	.	TRBJ2-3	ASSVTGAPSSTDTQY
TRBV6-2/TRBV6-3	.	TRBJ1-1	ASSYSRNTEAF
TRBV28	TRBD2	TRBJ2-7	ASIRSGDGYEQY
TRBV7-9	.	TRBJ1-2	ASSQSDSFYGYT
TRBV28	.	TRBJ1-4	ASSLSPLVGAREKLF
TRBV30	.	TRBJ2-1	ACDYSGYNEQF
TRBV3-1/TRBV3-2	.	TRBJ1-2	ASSQSRLTNYGYT
TRBV5-1	.	TRBJ2-5	ASSWTTQETQY
TRBV29-1	TRBD1	TRBJ2-1	SVEPRQGIYNEQF
TRBV5-4	TRBD2	TRBJ2-2	ASSLGLALNTGELF
TRBV5-1	.	TRBJ2-1	ASSMLGGSYNEQF
TRBV11-2	TRBD1	TRBJ1-5	ASSPGGTGNNQPQH
TRBV28	.	TRBJ1-1	ASSLRGSLGEAF
TRBV5-5	.	TRBJ2-5	ASSLRTTGTGKQETQY
TRBV18	.	TRBJ1-2	ASSGGDGYT
TRBV18	TRBD1	TRBJ2-2	ASSNSQGADTGELF
TRBV5-1	.	TRBJ2-2	ASSLEQGVHTGELF
TRBV7-8	.	TRBJ1-2	ASSSARGENYGYT
TRBV6-5	TRBD1	TRBJ2-7	ASRWTGGAWSEQY
TRBV11-1	TRBD1	TRBJ1-1	ASSLNLQGNEAF
TRBV6-1	TRBD1	TRBJ1-1	ASRQTSGTDAF
TRBV6-5	TRBD2	TRBJ2-7	ATLLLAGSSYEQY
TRBV4-2	.	TRBJ1-1	ASSQDLERKAF
TRBV18	TRBD1	TRBJ1-1	ASSPAAGGEAF
TRBV6-2/TRBV6-3	.	TRBJ1-2	ASSLSNYGYT
TRBV6-5	.	TRBJ1-2	ASSYSGTRGST
TRBV2	TRBD2	TRBJ2-1	ASSEAQAGGGFEQF
TRBV5-1	.	TRBJ1-2	ASSLQGNYGYT
TRBV18	.	TRBJ2-5	ASSPRQQETQY
TRBV7-9	.	TRBJ2-1	ASSLGLDNEQF
TRBV11-2	TRBD2	TRBJ2-7	ASSLDGPSGRAEQY
TRBV30	TRBD2	TRBJ2-2	AWSLAGGRTGELF
TRBV6-5	TRBD2	TRBJ2-3	ASSQSGSGRYTQY
TRBV4-2	.	TRBJ1-4	ASSQKGGGGWNEKLF
TRBV5-4	TRBD2	TRBJ2-3	ASSGVGLPTDTQY
TRBV9	TRBD1	TRBJ1-1	ASSVEQGARAF
TRBV5-1	TRBD2	TRBJ2-5	ASSRTSGSETHY
TRBV5-1	TRBD2	TRBJ2-5	ASSAGTSVKTQY
TRBV30	.	TRBJ2-3	ACSYRGGDTQY
TRBV11-3	.	TRBJ2-1	ASSLDGGINEQF
TRBV25-1	TRBD1	TRBJ1-3	ASSGVAGGGNTIY
TRBV12-3/TRBV12-4	.	TRBJ2-7	ASRELETGEQY
TRBV12-3/TRBV12-4	TRBD2	TRBJ2-5	ASSPGRAGTQY
TRBV3-1/TRBV3-2	.	TRBJ1-2	ASSRRGGYT
TRBV18	TRBD1	TRBJ1-4	ASSPITGDNEKLF
TRBV18	TRBD1	TRBJ2-3	ASSPRQGVTDTQY
TRBV5-1	.	TRBJ2-7	ASSLFLGPTNHYEQY
TRBV7-9	.	TRBJ1-3	ASSSDREGNTIY
TRBV4-1	.	TRBJ2-5	ASSQVGRGETQY
TRBV2	TRBD2	TRBJ2-2	ASRGAGVNTGELF